The next 14 T cell receptor beta chains were all read from a single sample in a study of cytomegalovirus exposure and HLA in healthy donors. The PCR contained 60 Vbeta and 13 Jbeta primers. The table came from immunoSEQ multiplex PCR; TCRdb's copy has only in-frame clones and leaves some out. The sample lists 80,000 to 95,000 clones, roughly 70% seen once, with around 16% in the top ten. Sequencing was carried out using PBMCs. The receptor source for this set is a young woman in good health and CMV-seropositive.

This rearrangement joins TRBV30 to TRBJ2-7, with D perhaps TRBD1 (6 bases). Trimming pared 3 bases from V and 1 base from J, leaving 16 bases between. This CDR3 is built from 15 residues. Germline V gene data show CDR1 as GTSNPN and CDR2 as SVGIG (reference sequence). CDR3 in amino acids: CAWSPWGQGSYEQYF. The CDR3 nucleotides read TGTGCCTGGAGCCCCTGGGGGCAGGGTTCCTACGAGCAGTACTTC.

The chain couples TRBV5-4 to TRBJ1-2; 9 bases fit TRBD1. V shed 3 bases, J shed 3 bases, and the junction held 0 bases outside the gene matches. There are 13 residues in the CDR3. Looked up from germline, CDR1 is SGHNT and CDR2 is YYREEE (reference sequence). The CDR3 DNA reads TGTGCCAGCAGCTGGACAGGGGACTATGGCTACACCTTC. It encodes CASSWTGDYGYTF.

This rearrangement joins TRBV5-1 to TRBJ1-3; possible D gene TRBD1, 5 bases. CDR1 is SGHRS, CDR2 YFSETQ, per germline. The CDR3 sequence is 15 residues long. The V end was cut by 7 bases, the J end by 0 bases, with 14 bases between. The CDR3 bases are TGCGCCAGCGCCTACGGGGGGGACTCTGGAAACACCATATATTTT. Protein product: CASAYGGDSGNTIYF.

This clone has a handful of counts. In the same sample, other DNA sequences code for this CDR3. J is TRBJ2-7 and V is TRBV25-1, with D hard to call. Germline CDR1 MGHDK, CDR2 SYGVNS. The V gene lost 4 bases and the J gene lost 3 bases, with 7 bases spanning the gap. The CDR3 loop spans 12 amino acids. CDR3 amino acids: CASSGRVYEQYF. The CDR3 DNA reads as TGTGCCAGCAGTGGACGGGTCTACGAGCAGTACTTC.

The chain links TRBV27 to TRBJ2-3, with 9 bases aligning to TRBD1. The V gene end was trimmed by 5 bases and the J gene end by 11 bases; junction bases not matched to a gene: 5. Per the germline V gene, CDR1 is MNHEY and CDR2 is SMNVEV (reference sequence). The CDR3 consists of 12 residues. DNA for the CDR3: TGTGCCAGCAGTCCCCCGGGACAGGGGCAGTATTTT. Translating it yields CASSPPGQGQYF.

The V and J genes are TRBV6-5 and TRBJ2-5; 7 positions match TRBD1. The CDR3 extends over 12 amino acids. With 9 bases clipped from V and 1 base from J, the junction kept 2 bases outside the gene matches. Germline V gene lookup returns CDR1 MNHEY and CDR2 SVGAGI. The CDR3 DNA reads as TGTGCCAGTCGACAGGGCCAAGAGACCCAGTACTTC. It encodes CASRQGQETQYF.

The V gene is TRBV5-1, the J gene TRBJ2-3; 12 bases fit TRBD2. The germline V gene encodes CDR1 SGHRS and CDR2 YFSETQ. The junction had 8 bases not matched to a gene; V was cut back by 1 base and J by 5 bases. The CDR3 covers 17 residues. The CDR3 DNA reads TGCGCCAGCAGCTTGAACCCTAGCGGGAGGGGTAAAGATACGCAGTATTTT. It translates to CASSLNPSGRGKDTQYF.

V usage is TRBV19 and J usage is TRBJ2-1; TRBD2 matches 7 bases. Germline CDR1 is LNHDA and CDR2 is SQIVND (reference sequence). This CDR3 has 15 residues. Unmatched junction bases numbered 7, after V lost 5 bases and J lost 3 bases. Here the CDR3 reads CASSDKGRGYNEQFF. CDR3 DNA: TGTGCCAGTAGTGATAAGGGGAGGGGCTACAATGAGCAGTTCTTC. Supplemented by reference TRBV19 and TRBJ2-1, the full variable domain reads DGGITQSPKYLFRKEGQNVTLSCEQNLNHDAMYWYRQDPGQGLRLIYYSQIVNDFQKGDIAEGYSVSREKKESFPLTVTSAQKNPTAFYLCASSDKGRGYNEQFFGPGTRLTVL.

The rearrangement uses TRBV4-1 and TRBJ1-1; the D gene is possibly TRBD1 (5 bases). The V and J ends lost 0 bases and 7 bases respectively, with 9 bases between them. The V gene's germline CDR1 is MGHRA and CDR2 YSYEKL. The CDR3 length is 13 residues. In DNA form, the CDR3 reads TGCGCCAGCAGCCAAGACTGGCAGGGTGAAGCTTTCTTT. It translates to CASSQDWQGEAFF.

The chain carries TRBV6-5 and TRBJ1-5, with 9 bases fitting TRBD1. Germline V gene lookup returns CDR1 MNHEY and CDR2 SVGAGI. The V segment lost 2 bases and the J segment 8 bases; nucleotides outside the gene matches: 4. CDR3 length: 14 residues. Written as DNA, the CDR3 is TGTGCCAGCAGTTACACAGGGGGCGGAAAGCCCCAGCATTTT. This sequence encodes CASSYTGGGKPQHF.

The chain uses TRBV6-4 and TRBJ2-3, with a weak D call TRBD2 (6 bases). The CDR3 runs to 13 residues. In germline, CDR1 is MRHNA, CDR2 SNTAGT. V dropped 6 bases and J dropped 10 bases, with 17 bases sitting between them. CDR3 sequence (DNA): TGTGCCAGCAGCCCGGGAGCGAGGTTGGCGCAGTATTTT. Encoded protein: CASSPGARLAQYF.

This clone was recorded a few times. The CDR3 loop is CSSVGGPNYGYTF. The CDR3 region has the DNA TGCAGCTCGGTAGGAGGGCCTAACTATGGCTACACCTTC. The rearrangement links TRBV29-1 to TRBJ1-2; D ambiguous. Trimming removed 8 bases from V and 0 bases from J, with 13 bases in between. There are 13 residues in the CDR3. Germline-derived CDR1 and CDR2 are SQVTM and ANQGSEA. Filled out from reference TRBV29-1 and TRBJ1-2, the complete variable domain reads SAVISQKPSRDICQRGTSLTIQCQVDSQVTMMFWYRQQPGQSLTLIATANQGSEATYESGFVIDKFPISRPNLTFSTLTVSNMSPEDSSIYLCSSVGGPNYGYTFGSGTRLTVV.

The chain joins TRBV2 to TRBJ1-4, with TRBD1 as a possible D gene (5 bases). Looked up from germline, CDR1 is SNHLY and CDR2 is FYNNEI. This CDR3 is 15 amino acids long. V was trimmed by 3 bases and J by 2 bases, leaving 10 bases between them. CDR3 in DNA: TGTGCCAGCAGTGAGGAACCAGGGACTAATGAAAAACTGTTTTTT. Translated: CASSEEPGTNEKLFF.

This clone was observed a handful of times. The chain recombines TRBV4-1 with TRBJ2-5; D call uncertain. Germline loops: CDR1 MGHRA, CDR2 YSYEKL. Trimming removed 1 base from V and 8 bases from J, with 11 bases in between. This CDR3 comprises 13 residues. CDR3 loop: CASSQVGSHTQYF. DNA for the CDR3: TGCGCCAGCAGCCAAGTGGGCAGCCATACCCAGTACTTC.